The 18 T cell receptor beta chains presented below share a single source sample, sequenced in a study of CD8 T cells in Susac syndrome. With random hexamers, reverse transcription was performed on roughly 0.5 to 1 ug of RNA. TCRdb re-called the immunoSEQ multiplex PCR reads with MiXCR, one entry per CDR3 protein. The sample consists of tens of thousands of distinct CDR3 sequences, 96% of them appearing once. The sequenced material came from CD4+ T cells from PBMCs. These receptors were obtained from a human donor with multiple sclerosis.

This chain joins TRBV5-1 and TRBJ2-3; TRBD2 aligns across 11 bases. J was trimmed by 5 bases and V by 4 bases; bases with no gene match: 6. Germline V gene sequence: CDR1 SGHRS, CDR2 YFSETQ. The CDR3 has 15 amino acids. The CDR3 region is CASSNSGGALDTQYF. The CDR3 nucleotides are TGCGCCAGCAGCAATAGCGGGGGGGCCCTAGATACGCAGTATTTT.

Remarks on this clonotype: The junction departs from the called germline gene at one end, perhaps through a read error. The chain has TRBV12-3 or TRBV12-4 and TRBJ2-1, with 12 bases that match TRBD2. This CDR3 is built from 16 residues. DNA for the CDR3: TGTGCCAGCAGTTTAGCGCCAGTAGTCGGACTAGCGGGGCCTGAATTC. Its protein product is CASSLAPVVGLAGPEF.

The CDR3 DNA follows: TGTGCCAGCAGCCGTGGACAGGGCGTGGCTAAGGACACTGAAGCTTTCTTT. It specifies CASSRGQGVAKDTEAFF. This sequence joins TRBV11-1 and TRBJ1-1; 8 bases align to TRBD1. Trimming at V came to 5 bases and at J to 3 bases, leaving 14 bases not matched to a gene. Germline loops: CDR1 SGHAT, CDR2 FQDESV (reference sequence). The CDR3 spans 17 residues.

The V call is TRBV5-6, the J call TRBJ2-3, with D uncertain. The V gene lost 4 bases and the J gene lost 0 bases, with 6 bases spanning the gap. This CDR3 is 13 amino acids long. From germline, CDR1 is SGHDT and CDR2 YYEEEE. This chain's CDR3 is CASSPPSTDTQYF. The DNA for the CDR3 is TGTGCCAGCAGCCCGCCCAGCACAGATACGCAGTATTTT.

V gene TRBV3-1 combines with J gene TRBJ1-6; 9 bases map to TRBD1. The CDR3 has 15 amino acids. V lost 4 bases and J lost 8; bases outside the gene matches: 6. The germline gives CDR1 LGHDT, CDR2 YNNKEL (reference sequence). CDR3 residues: CASSPTGQGDSPLHF. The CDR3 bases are TGTGCCAGCAGCCCCACGGGACAGGGTGATTCACCCCTCCACTTT.

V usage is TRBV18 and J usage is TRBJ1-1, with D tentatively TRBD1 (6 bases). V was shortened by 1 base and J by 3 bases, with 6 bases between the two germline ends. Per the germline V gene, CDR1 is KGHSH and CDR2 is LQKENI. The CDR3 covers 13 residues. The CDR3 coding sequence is TGTGCCAGCTCACCACAGGGGGACACTGAAGCTTTCTTT. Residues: CASSPQGDTEAFF.

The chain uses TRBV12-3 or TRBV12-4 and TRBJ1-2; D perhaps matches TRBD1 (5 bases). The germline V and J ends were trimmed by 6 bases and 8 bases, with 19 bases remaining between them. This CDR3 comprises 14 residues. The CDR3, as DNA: TGTGCCAGCAGCTTCGAGGGGTTGTCGGGGGGCTACACCTTC. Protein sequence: CASSFEGLSGGYTF.

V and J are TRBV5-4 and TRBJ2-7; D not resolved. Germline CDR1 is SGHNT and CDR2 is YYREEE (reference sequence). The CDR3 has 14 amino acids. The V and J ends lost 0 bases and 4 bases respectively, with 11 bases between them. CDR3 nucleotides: TGTGCCAGCAGCTTGGATGGGGTAGGGTACGAGCAGTACTTC. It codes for CASSLDGVGYEQYF.

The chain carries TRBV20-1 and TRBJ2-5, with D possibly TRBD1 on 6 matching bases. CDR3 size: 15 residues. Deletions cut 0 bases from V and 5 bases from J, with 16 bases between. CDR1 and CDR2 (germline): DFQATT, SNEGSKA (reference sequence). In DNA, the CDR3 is TGCAGTGCTAGAGACGGGAACAGGGTGGGGGAGACCCAGTACTTC. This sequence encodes CSARDGNRVGETQYF.

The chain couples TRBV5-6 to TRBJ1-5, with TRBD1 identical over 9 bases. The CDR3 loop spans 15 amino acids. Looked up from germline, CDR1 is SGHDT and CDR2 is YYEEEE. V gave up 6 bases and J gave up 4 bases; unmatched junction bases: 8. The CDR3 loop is CASTTWDRENQPQHF. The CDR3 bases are TGTGCCAGCACCACCTGGGACAGGGAAAATCAGCCCCAGCATTTT.

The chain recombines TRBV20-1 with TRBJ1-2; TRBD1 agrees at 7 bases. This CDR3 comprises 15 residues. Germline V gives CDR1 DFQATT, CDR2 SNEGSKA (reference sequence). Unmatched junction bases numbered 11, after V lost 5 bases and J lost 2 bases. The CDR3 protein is CSAGEPDRKNYGYTF. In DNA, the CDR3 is TGCAGTGCTGGGGAACCGGACAGGAAAAACTATGGCTACACCTTC.

This chain's CDR3 is CASSQGTASYEQYF. Written as DNA, the CDR3 is TGTGCCAGCAGCCAGGGTACAGCGTCCTACGAGCAGTACTTC. The chain couples TRBV3-1 to TRBJ2-7; D unclear. Between the trimmed V and J ends, which lost 3 bases and 1 base, there was a span of 10 bases. CDR1 LGHDT and CDR2 YNNKEL come from the germline V gene (reference sequence). CDR3 length equals 14 residues.

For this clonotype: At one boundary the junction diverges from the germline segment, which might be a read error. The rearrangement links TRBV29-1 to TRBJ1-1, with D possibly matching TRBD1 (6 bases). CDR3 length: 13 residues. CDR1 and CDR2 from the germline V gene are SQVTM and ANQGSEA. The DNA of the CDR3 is TGCAGCATTGATCAGGGGCTGGGGACTGAAGCTTTCTTT. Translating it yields CSIDQGLGTEAFF.

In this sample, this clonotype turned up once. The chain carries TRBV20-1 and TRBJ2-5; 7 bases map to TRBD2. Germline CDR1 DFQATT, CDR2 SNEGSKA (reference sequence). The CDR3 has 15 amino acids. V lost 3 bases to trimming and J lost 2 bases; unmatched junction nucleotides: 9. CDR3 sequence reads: CSASVPSGKQETQYF. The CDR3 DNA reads TGCAGTGCTAGTGTTCCTAGCGGTAAACAAGAGACCCAGTACTTC.

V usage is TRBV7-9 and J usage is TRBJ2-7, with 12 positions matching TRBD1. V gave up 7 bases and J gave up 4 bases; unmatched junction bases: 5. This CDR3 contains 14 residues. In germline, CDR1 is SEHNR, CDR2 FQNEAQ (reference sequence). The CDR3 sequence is CASMPGQGAYEQYF. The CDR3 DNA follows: TGTGCCAGCATGCCGGGACAGGGGGCTTACGAGCAGTACTTC.

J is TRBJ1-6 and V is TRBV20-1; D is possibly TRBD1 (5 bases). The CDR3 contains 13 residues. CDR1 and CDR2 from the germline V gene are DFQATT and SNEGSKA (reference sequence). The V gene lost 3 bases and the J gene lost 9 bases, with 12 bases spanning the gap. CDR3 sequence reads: CSASLGVGSPLHF. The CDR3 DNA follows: TGCAGTGCTAGTTTAGGGGTCGGTTCACCCCTCCACTTT.

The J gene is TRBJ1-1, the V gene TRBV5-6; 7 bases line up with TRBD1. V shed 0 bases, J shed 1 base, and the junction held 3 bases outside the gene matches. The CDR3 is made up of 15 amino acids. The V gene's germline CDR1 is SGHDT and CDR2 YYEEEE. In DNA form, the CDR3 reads TGTGCCAGCAGCTTGGATAGGGGGCCGAACACTGAAGCTTTCTTT. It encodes CASSLDRGPNTEAFF.

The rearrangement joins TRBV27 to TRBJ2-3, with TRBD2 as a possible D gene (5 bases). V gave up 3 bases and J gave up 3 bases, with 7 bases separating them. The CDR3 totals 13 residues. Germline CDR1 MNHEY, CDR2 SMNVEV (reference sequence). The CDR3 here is CASSFTGTDTQYF. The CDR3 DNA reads TGTGCCAGCAGTTTTACGGGAACAGATACGCAGTATTTT.